This TCR beta chain appears in the sequencing data of a study of T-cell reconstitution after alpha-beta-depleted transplantation in children. General study findings and limits: T-cell counts and diversity were attributed mostly to newly produced T cells one year after transplant. About two months after transplant, alpha-beta T cells reportedly came from several hundred expanded graft clones.

CDR3 size: 14 residues. Per the germline V gene, CDR1 is DFQATT and CDR2 is SNEGSKA (reference sequence). Trimming left V 6 bases short and J 8 bases short, with 20 bases between. Unique molecular identifiers were used in preparing the TCRbeta library. Each CDR3 protein is one row after TCRdb ran MiXCR on the PCR reads. The repertoire holds 580,000 or so distinct CDR3 sequences, with 23% as singletons. This clonotype was counted ten times or more. What it binds is unknown. This clonotype was sampled from a boy under two years old who had a stem cell transplant for acute myeloid leukemia, so the T cells may come from the graft donor. This specimen consisted of PBMCs, mostly from graft donor cells, obtained 360 days after TCRalphabeta/CD19-depleted stem cell transplant. The rearrangement uses TRBV20-1 and TRBJ2-1; tentatively, D is TRBD1 (6 bases). The CDR3 region has the DNA TGCAGTGCCAGGGGTACAGCCGTTTTGGATGAGCAGTTCTTC. Translation gives CSARGTAVLDEQFF.